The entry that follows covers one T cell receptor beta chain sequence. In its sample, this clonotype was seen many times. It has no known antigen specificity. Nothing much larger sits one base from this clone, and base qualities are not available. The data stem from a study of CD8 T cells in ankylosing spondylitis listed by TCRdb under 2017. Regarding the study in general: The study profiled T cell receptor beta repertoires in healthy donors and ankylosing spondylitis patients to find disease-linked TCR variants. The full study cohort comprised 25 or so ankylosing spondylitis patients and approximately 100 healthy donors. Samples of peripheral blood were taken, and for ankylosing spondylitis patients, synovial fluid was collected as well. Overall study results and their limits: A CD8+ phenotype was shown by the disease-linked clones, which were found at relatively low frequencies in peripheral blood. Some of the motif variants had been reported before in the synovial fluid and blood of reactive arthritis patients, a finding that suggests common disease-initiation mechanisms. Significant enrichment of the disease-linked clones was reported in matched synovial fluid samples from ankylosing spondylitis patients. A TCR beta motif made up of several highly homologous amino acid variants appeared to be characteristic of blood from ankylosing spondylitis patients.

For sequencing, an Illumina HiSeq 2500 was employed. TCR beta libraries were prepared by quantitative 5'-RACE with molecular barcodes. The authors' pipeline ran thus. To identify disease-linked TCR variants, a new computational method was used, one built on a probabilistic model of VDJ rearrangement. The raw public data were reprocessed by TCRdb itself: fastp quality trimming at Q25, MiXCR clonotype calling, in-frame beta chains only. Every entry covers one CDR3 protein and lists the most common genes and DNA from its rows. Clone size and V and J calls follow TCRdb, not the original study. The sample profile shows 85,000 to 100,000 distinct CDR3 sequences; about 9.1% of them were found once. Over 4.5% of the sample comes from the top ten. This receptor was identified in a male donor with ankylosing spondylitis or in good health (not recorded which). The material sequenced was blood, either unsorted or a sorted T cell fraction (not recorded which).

The nucleotide sequence reads TGCAGTGCTAGCGGGAGCTCCTACAATGAGCAGTTCTTC. The translation is CSASGSSYNEQFF. The sequence joins TRBV20-1 to TRBJ2-1; the D segment could be TRBD2, given 6 matching bases. The CDR3 runs 13 residues from the cysteine to the phenylalanine. The sequence is cut down to CDR3 DNA, 39 bases in frame from base 1. Deletion took 3 bases off V and 0 bases off J, with a span of 6 bases between the germline ends. Taken from the germline V gene (reference sequence), the CDR1 and CDR2 loops are DFQATT and SNEGSKA.